These 27 T cell receptor beta chains originate from one sample sequenced in a study of CD8+ T cells in alopecia areata. Isolated RNA was reverse transcribed into cDNA used as the sequencing template. Sequencing was performed with immunoSEQ multiplex PCR; in TCRdb, only in-frame clones are kept and a portion is missing. The sample includes hundreds of thousands of clones, about 60% of them seen just once. Source: CD4+ T cells sorted from blood, taken at week 0. The receptors stem from a human donor with alopecia areata.

The rearrangement links TRBV6-6 to TRBJ1-4; a possible D gene is TRBD1 (5 bases). CDR1 is MNHNY and CDR2 is SVGAGI in the germline V gene (reference sequence). V was shortened by 4 bases and J by 8 bases, with 17 bases between the two germline ends. The CDR3 sequence is 15 residues long. The CDR3 DNA reads TGTGCCAGCAGTTTTCCGGGACCCCGGAGGGAAAAACTGTTTTTT. Protein: CASSFPGPRREKLFF.

Worth noting for this clone: The sample has other DNA sequences that encode this CDR3 too. The rearrangement links TRBV6-5 to TRBJ1-2; 9 bases align to TRBD1. The V and J ends lost 6 bases and 6 bases, in that order; junction bases with no gene match: 2. This CDR3 region has 12 residues. Germline loops: CDR1 MNHEY, CDR2 SVGAGI. CDR3 region: CASSRTGDGYTF. In DNA form, the CDR3 reads TGTGCCAGCAGCAGGACAGGGGATGGCTACACCTTC.

This chain connects TRBV29-1 to TRBJ1-3; no definite D call. The V gene's germline CDR1 is SQVTM and CDR2 ANQGSEA. The CDR3 covers 11 residues. Trimming removed 4 bases from V and 6 bases from J, with 7 bases in between. The CDR3 DNA follows: TGCAGCGTTGGCCGTGCAAACACCATATATTTT. Encoded protein: CSVGRANTIYF.

The chain employs TRBV11-2 and TRBJ2-7; 8 bases map to TRBD2. The CDR3 is made up of 15 amino acids. J lost 4 bases, V lost 2 bases, and 7 bases had no gene match. CDR1 SGHAT and CDR2 FQNNGV come from the germline V gene. The CDR3, as DNA: TGTGCCAGCAGCTTACAGGGGCGGGAGGCTTACGAGCAGTACTTC. Its translation is CASSLQGREAYEQYF.

This clone was seen a few times. The rearrangement uses TRBV11-1 and TRBJ2-3; D possibly uses TRBD1 or TRBD2 (5 bases each). Trimming took 5 bases from V and 4 from J, leaving 13 bases between them. This CDR3 has 14 residues. Germline-derived CDR1 and CDR2 are SGHAT and FQDESV (reference sequence). CDR3 bases: TGTGCCAGCAGCCGCGAGAGGGGTGCAGATACGCAGTATTTT. It yields the protein CASSRERGADTQYF.

The chain recombines TRBV15 with TRBJ2-1; D possibly corresponds to TRBD2 (6 bases). Germline CDR1 is LNHNV and CDR2 is YYDKDF (reference sequence). CDR3 length: 15 amino acids. V was shortened by 1 base and J by 0 bases, with 7 bases between the two germline ends. Here the CDR3 DNA reads TGTGCCACCAGCAGAGCGGGGGACTCCTACAATGAGCAGTTCTTC. Encoded protein: CATSRAGDSYNEQFF.

The DNA of the CDR3 is TGTGCCTGGAGGGGGTTTGCAGATACGCAGTATTTT. Amino acid sequence: CAWRGFADTQYF. V and J are TRBV30 and TRBJ2-3; D gene unclear. Trimming stripped 3 bases from V and 4 bases from J, with 8 bases between. This CDR3 region has 12 residues. Germline values: CDR1 GTSNPN, CDR2 SVGIG (reference sequence).

The chain employs TRBV2 and TRBJ1-2; D is undetermined. V was pared by 8 bases and J by 3 bases, with 10 bases between. The CDR3 runs 12 residues. CDR1 and CDR2 (germline): SNHLY, FYNNEI. CDR3: CASADGYYGYTF. For the CDR3, the DNA is TGTGCCAGCGCCGACGGCTACTATGGCTACACCTTC.

The rearrangement joins TRBV5-1 to TRBJ1-2, with a weak D call TRBD1 (5 bases). The CDR3 has 15 residues. CDR1 and CDR2 (germline): SGHRS, YFSETQ. V lost 4 bases to trimming and J lost 5 bases, with 18 bases between them. The CDR3 spells CASSQYRQLEYGYTF. CDR3 nucleotide sequence: TGCGCCAGCAGCCAATACCGACAGCTAGAGTATGGCTACACCTTC. Full variable domain (missing parts from reference TRBV5-1 and TRBJ1-2): KAGVTQTPRYLIKTRGQQVTLSCSPISGHRSVSWYQQTPGQGLQFLFEYFSETQRNKGNFPGRFSGRQFSNSRSEMNVSTLELGDSALYLCASSQYRQLEYGYTFGSGTRLTVV.

This clone was counted at least ten times. The chain carries TRBV6-5 and TRBJ1-1; 9 bases match TRBD1. Germline V gene lookup returns CDR1 MNHEY and CDR2 SVGAGI. With V trimmed by 6 bases and J by 8 bases, 1 base remained unmatched. The length of the CDR3 is 11 residues. The CDR3 DNA is TGTGCCAGCAGGGGACAGGGAGAAGCTTTCTTT. It translates to CASRGQGEAFF.

The chain employs TRBV4-1 and TRBJ1-2, with D possibly matching TRBD1 (5 bases). The CDR3 runs to 16 residues. Germline values: CDR1 MGHRA, CDR2 YSYEKL. The V end was cut by 3 bases, the J end by 4 bases, with 18 bases between. The chain's CDR3 is CASSQPLRGGAYGYTF. In DNA form, the CDR3 reads TGCGCCAGCAGCCAGCCACTCCGGGGGGGAGCCTATGGCTACACCTTC.

The rearrangement uses TRBV5-1 and TRBJ2-3; tentatively, D is TRBD1 (6 bases). The CDR3 length is 17 residues. CDR1 is SGHRS, CDR2 YFSETQ, per germline. V lost 7 bases, J lost 0 bases, and 21 bases lay in between. The CDR3 protein is CASGETGQSLSTDTQYF. The CDR3 DNA follows: TGCGCCAGCGGAGAGACCGGACAGAGCCTGAGCACAGATACGCAGTATTTT. Drawing the rest from reference TRBV5-1 and TRBJ2-3, the complete variable domain is KAGVTQTPRYLIKTRGQQVTLSCSPISGHRSVSWYQQTPGQGLQFLFEYFSETQRNKGNFPGRFSGRQFSNSRSEMNVSTLELGDSALYLCASGETGQSLSTDTQYFGPGTRLTVL.

Worth noting for this clone: The sample carries other DNA sequences with the same CDR3. The rearrangement links TRBV5-1 to TRBJ2-5; D gene ambiguous. Germline V gene data show CDR1 as SGHRS and CDR2 as YFSETQ. The CDR3 has 12 amino acids. V was pared by 0 bases and J by 5 bases, with 5 bases between. Written as DNA, the CDR3 is TGCGCCAGCAGCTTGGATGGGGAGACCCAGTACTTC. Protein sequence: CASSLDGETQYF.

This clone was observed a handful of times. V is TRBV6-1 and J is TRBJ1-1; 7 positions agree with TRBD1. V shed 4 bases and J 7 bases; nucleotides not matched to a gene: 12. In germline, CDR1 is MNHNS, CDR2 SASEGT. The length of the CDR3 is 15 residues. The CDR3 nucleotides read TGTGCCAGCAGTGCCTCAACAGGGGTATGGATTGAAGCTTTCTTT. Its protein product is CASSASTGVWIEAFF.

This clone has more than one count but fewer than ten. The rearrangement uses TRBV6-5 and TRBJ1-5, with D hard to call. From germline, CDR1 is MNHEY and CDR2 SVGAGI. This CDR3 contains 14 residues. The ends were cut back, 5 bases at V and 10 bases at J, with 18 bases in the middle. CDR3 nucleotides: TGTGCCAGCAGTGAAAAGGCAGGACCGCAACCCCAGCATTTT. This translates into CASSEKAGPQPQHF.

This clone has a single count. The chain uses TRBV7-3 and TRBJ2-5; 7 nucleotides match TRBD1. Germline V gene sequence: CDR1 SGHTA, CDR2 FQGTGA. CDR3 length: 15 amino acids. V dropped 5 bases and J dropped 3; count of bases not matched to a gene: 9. In DNA form, the CDR3 reads TGTGCCAGCAGCCCCGAAGGGGGCAGGGAAGAGACCCAGTACTTC. This gives the protein CASSPEGGREETQYF.

The J gene is TRBJ1-5, the V gene TRBV30; the D is unclear. Germline loops: CDR1 GTSNPN, CDR2 SVGIG (reference sequence). CDR3 length equals 13 residues. Trimming cost V 1 base and J 3 bases, with 7 bases left between them. This CDR3 is CAWSDRVNQPQHF. CDR3 coding DNA: TGTGCCTGGAGTGACCGGGTCAATCAGCCCCAGCATTTT.

Regarding this clone: At the DNA level, this CDR3 is encoded by other sequences in the same sample as well. The CDR3 here is CAWSVGGTDTQYF. CDR3 DNA sequence: TGTGCCTGGAGTGTGGGCGGCACAGATACGCAGTATTTT. The rearrangement joins TRBV30 to TRBJ2-3; D gene uncertain. The CDR3 sequence is 13 residues long. Between the trimmed V and J ends, which lost 0 bases and 1 base, there was a span of 5 bases. Germline CDR1 GTSNPN, CDR2 SVGIG (reference sequence).

In DNA form, the CDR3 reads TGTGCCAGCAGCCCCCGACAGGGGAAGACAAACGGCTACACCTTC. Protein sequence: CASSPRQGKTNGYTF. The V and J genes are TRBV7-9 and TRBJ1-2; 8 positions match TRBD1. This CDR3 comprises 15 residues. J lost 8 bases, V lost 5 bases, and 13 bases had no gene match. Germline assignment: CDR1 SEHNR and CDR2 FQNEAQ (reference sequence). The variable domain in full, with the rest retrieved from reference TRBV7-9 and TRBJ1-2, is DTGVSQNPRHKITKRGQNVTFRCDPISEHNRLYWYRQTLGQGPEFLTYFQNEAQLEKSRLLSDRFSAERPKGSFSTLEIQRTEQGDSAMYLCASSPRQGKTNGYTFGSGTRLTVV.

The table lists this clone with a few counts. The V call is TRBV4-1, the J call TRBJ2-3; D is unclear. CDR1 is MGHRA and CDR2 is YSYEKL in the germline V gene. V lost 1 base, J lost 4 bases, and 15 bases lay in between. The CDR3 is 16 amino acids. The CDR3 sequence is CASSQGWAQFADTQYF. CDR3 in DNA: TGCGCCAGCAGCCAAGGGTGGGCGCAGTTCGCAGATACGCAGTATTTT.

This clone was picked up a small number of times. The rearrangement links TRBV7-3 to TRBJ1-1, with D tentatively TRBD1 (5 bases). The CDR3 runs 14 residues. The V gene lost 5 bases and the J gene lost 3 bases, with 13 bases spanning the gap. CDR1 and CDR2 (germline): SGHTA, FQGTGA. The CDR3 region is CASSLKGWDTEAFF. The CDR3 DNA reads as TGTGCCAGCAGCCTAAAGGGGTGGGACACTGAAGCTTTCTTT. Variable domain in full (rest from reference TRBV7-3 and TRBJ1-1): GAGVSQTPSNKVTEKGKYVELRCDPISGHTALYWYRQSLGQGPEFLIYFQGTGAADDSGLPNDRFFAVRPEGSVSTLKIQRTERGDSAVYLCASSLKGWDTEAFFGQGTRLTVV.

The chain has TRBV9 and TRBJ2-5; D may be TRBD1 or TRBD2 (5 bases each). Trimming took off 3 bases at V and 4 bases at J, with 19 bases between the two ends. There are 16 residues in the CDR3. The germline gives CDR1 SGDLS, CDR2 YYNGEE. The CDR3 nucleotides are TGTGCCAGCAGCGCGAGACCCGGGACCCGGGGAGAGACCCAGTACTTC. Its protein is CASSARPGTRGETQYF.

A remark on this clone: The sample holds other DNA sequences that translate to the same CDR3. The gene calls are TRBV5-1 and TRBJ2-3; D call uncertain. With 3 bases removed from V and 0 bases from J, the gap between germline ends came to 5 bases. CDR3 length: 13 residues. Germline-derived CDR1 and CDR2 are SGHRS and YFSETQ. The CDR3 DNA reads as TGCGCCAGCAGCTCGTCTAGCACAGATACGCAGTATTTT. The encoded protein is CASSSSSTDTQYF.

This clone was detected many times. Other DNA variants within this sample encode the same CDR3. The V call is TRBV19, the J call TRBJ1-2; D unresolved. The V end was cut by 6 bases, the J end by 2 bases, with 7 bases between. Germline CDR1 reads LNHDA; CDR2 reads SQIVND (reference sequence). There are 12 residues in the CDR3. The CDR3 sequence: CASSRSNYGYTF. CDR3 coding DNA: TGTGCCAGTAGCAGGTCCAACTATGGCTACACCTTC.

The CDR3 reads CASSFTPTNTEAFF. In DNA form, the CDR3 reads TGCGCCAGCAGCTTTACACCCACGAACACTGAAGCTTTCTTT. V usage is TRBV5-1 and J usage is TRBJ1-1; D remains ambiguous. This CDR3 has 14 amino acids. Trimming took off 2 bases at V and 1 base at J, with 9 bases between the two ends. Germline values: CDR1 SGHRS, CDR2 YFSETQ. Variable domain in full (rest from reference TRBV5-1 and TRBJ1-1): KAGVTQTPRYLIKTRGQQVTLSCSPISGHRSVSWYQQTPGQGLQFLFEYFSETQRNKGNFPGRFSGRQFSNSRSEMNVSTLELGDSALYLCASSFTPTNTEAFFGQGTRLTVV.

This clone was detected a few times. V gene TRBV5-1 combines with J gene TRBJ2-1, with 14 bases that match TRBD2. From germline, CDR1 is SGHRS and CDR2 YFSETQ. With 5 bases clipped from V and 0 bases from J, the junction kept 4 bases outside the gene matches. The CDR3 extends over 17 amino acids. The chain's CDR3 is CASRFGTSGSSYNEQFF. The CDR3 nucleotides are TGCGCCAGCAGATTCGGGACTAGCGGGAGCTCCTACAATGAGCAGTTCTTC.

This clone was detected only a few times. The chain joins TRBV7-9 to TRBJ2-1, with D perhaps TRBD1 or TRBD2 (5 bases each). V shed 5 bases and J shed 5 bases, with 16 bases lying between them. This CDR3 contains 15 residues. Germline CDR1 and CDR2: SEHNR and FQNEAQ (reference sequence). DNA of the CDR3: TGTGCCAGCAGCCCCTCCGGTCAGGGACACAATGAGCAGTTCTTC. This sequence encodes CASSPSGQGHNEQFF.